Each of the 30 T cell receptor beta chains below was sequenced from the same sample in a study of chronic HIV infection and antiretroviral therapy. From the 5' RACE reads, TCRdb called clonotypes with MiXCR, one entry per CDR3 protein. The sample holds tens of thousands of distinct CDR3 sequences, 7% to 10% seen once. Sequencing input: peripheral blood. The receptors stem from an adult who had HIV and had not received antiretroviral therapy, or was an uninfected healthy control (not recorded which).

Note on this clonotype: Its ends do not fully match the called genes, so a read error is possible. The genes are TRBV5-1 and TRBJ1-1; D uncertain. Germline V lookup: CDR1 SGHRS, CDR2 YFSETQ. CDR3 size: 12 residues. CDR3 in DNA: TGTGCCAGTTACAGTATGAACACTGAAGCTTTCTTT. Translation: CASYSMNTEAFF.

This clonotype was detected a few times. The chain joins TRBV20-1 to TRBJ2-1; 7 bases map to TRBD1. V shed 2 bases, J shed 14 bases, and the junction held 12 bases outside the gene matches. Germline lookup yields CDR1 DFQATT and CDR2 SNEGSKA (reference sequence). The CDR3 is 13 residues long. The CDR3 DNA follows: TGCAGTGCTAGACAACAGGGACAGCCCTACGAGTTCTTC. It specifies CSARQQGQPYEFF.

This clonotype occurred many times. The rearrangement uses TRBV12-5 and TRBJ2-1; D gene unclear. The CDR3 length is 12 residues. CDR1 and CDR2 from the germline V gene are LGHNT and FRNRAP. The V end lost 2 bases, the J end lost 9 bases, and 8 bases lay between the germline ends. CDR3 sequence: CASGLPVGEQFF. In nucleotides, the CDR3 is TGTGCTAGTGGTTTGCCGGTTGGTGAGCAGTTCTTC.

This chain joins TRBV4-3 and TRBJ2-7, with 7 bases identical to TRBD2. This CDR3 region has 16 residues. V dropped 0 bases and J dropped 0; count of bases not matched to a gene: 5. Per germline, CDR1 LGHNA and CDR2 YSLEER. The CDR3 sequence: CASSQEPAGSSYEQYF. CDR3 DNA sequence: TGCGCCAGCAGCCAAGAGCCAGCGGGAAGCTCCTACGAGCAGTACTTC.

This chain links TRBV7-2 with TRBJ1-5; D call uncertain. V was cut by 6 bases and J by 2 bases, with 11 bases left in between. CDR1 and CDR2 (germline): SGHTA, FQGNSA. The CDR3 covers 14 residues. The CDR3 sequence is CASRNPGGNQPQHF. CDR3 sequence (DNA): TGTGCCAGCAGGAACCCCGGGGGCAATCAGCCCCAGCATTTT.

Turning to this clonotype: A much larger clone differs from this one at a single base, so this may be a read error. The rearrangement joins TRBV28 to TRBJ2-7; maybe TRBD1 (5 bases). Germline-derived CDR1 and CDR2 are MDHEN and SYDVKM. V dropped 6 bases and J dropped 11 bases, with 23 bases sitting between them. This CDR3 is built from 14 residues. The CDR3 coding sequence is TGTGCCAGCAGCCCGCCGGGTACAGGCCATGGAGAGTACTTC. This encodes CASSPPGTGHGEYF.

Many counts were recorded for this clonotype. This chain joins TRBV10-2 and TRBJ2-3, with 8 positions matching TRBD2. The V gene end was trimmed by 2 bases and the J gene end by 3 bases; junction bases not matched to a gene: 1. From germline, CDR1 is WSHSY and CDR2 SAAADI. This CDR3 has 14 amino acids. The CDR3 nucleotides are TGCGCCAGCAGTGAGGGGACTAGAACAGATACGCAGTATTTT. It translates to CASSEGTRTDTQYF.

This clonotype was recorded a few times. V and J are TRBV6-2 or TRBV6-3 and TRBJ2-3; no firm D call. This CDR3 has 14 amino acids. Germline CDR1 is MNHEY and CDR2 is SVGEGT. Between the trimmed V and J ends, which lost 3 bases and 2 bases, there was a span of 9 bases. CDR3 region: CASSYRRVTDTQYF. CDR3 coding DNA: TGTGCCAGCAGTTATCGACGGGTCACAGATACGCAGTATTTT.

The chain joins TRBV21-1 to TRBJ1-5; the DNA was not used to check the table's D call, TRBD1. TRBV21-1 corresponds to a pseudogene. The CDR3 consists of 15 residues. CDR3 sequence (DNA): TGTGCCAGCCCCCCCTTAGACAGGGGAAGCAAGCCCCAGCATTTT. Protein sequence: CASPPLDRGSKPQHF.

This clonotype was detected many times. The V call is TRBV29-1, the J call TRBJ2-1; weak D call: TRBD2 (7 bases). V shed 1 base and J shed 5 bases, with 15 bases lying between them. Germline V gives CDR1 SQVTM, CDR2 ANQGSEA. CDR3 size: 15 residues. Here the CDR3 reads CSVEGPGEGNNEQFF. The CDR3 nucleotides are TGCAGCGTTGAAGGGCCAGGGGAGGGGAACAATGAGCAGTTCTTC.

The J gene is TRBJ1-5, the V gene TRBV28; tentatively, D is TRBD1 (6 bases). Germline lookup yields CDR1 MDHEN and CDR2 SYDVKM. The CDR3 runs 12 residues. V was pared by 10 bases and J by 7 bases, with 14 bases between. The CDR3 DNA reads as TGTGCCACGCTTGGGGGCCACCAGCCCCAGCATTTT. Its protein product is CATLGGHQPQHF.

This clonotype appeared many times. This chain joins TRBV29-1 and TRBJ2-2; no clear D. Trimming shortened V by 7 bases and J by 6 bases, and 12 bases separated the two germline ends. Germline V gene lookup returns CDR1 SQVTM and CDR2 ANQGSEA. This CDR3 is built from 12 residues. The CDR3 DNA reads TGCAGCGCCGACGGCAAGTCCGGGGAGCTGTTTTTT. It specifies CSADGKSGELFF.

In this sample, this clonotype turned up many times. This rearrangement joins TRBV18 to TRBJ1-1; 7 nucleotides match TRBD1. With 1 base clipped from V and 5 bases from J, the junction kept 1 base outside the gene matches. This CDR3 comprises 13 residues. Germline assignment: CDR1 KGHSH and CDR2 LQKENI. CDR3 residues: CASSPLQGTEAFF. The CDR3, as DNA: TGTGCCAGCTCACCACTACAGGGGACTGAAGCTTTCTTT.

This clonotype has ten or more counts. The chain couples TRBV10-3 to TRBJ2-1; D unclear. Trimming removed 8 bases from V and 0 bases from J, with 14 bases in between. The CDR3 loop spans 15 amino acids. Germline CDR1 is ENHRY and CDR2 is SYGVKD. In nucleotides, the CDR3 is TGTGCCATCCAACCTTACCAGAGCTCCTACAATGAGCAGTTCTTC. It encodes CAIQPYQSSYNEQFF.

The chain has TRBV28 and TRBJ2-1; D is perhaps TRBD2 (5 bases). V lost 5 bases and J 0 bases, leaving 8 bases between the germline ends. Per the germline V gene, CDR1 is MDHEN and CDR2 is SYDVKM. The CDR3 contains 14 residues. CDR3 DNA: TGTGCCAGCAGTATTACTAGCTCCTACAATGAGCAGTTCTTC. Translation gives CASSITSSYNEQFF.

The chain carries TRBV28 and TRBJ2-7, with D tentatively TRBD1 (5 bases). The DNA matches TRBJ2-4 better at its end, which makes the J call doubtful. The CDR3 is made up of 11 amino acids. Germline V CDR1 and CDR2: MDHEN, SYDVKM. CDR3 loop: CASTDRNIQYF. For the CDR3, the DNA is TGTGCCAGCACCGACAGAAACATTCAGTACTTC.

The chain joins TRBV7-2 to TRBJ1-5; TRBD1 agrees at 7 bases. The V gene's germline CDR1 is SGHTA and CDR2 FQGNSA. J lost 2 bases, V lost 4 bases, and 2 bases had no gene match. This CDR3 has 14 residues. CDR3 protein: CASSSTGGNQPQHF. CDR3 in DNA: TGTGCCAGCAGCTCAACAGGGGGCAATCAGCCCCAGCATTTT.

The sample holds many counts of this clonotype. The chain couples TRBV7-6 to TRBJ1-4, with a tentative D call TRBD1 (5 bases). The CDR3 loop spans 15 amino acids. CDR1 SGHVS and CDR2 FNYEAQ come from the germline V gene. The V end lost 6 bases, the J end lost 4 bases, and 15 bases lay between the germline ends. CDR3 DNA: TGTGCCAGCAGTCTAGGAGGGGCCGTTAATGAAAAACTGTTTTTT. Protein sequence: CASSLGGAVNEKLFF.

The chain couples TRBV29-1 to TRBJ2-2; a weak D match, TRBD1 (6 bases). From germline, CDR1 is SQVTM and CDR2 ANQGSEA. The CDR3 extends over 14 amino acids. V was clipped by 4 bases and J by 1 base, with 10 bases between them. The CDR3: CSVGGQRNTGELFF. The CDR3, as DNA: TGCAGCGTTGGAGGACAGAGGAACACCGGGGAGCTGTTTTTT.

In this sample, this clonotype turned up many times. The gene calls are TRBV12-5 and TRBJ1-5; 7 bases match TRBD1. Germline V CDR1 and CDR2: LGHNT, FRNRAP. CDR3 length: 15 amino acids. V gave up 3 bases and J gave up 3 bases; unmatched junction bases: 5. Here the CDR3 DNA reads TGTGCTAGTGGTTTTAAAGGGGGCCCCAATCAGCCCCAGCATTTT. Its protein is CASGFKGGPNQPQHF.

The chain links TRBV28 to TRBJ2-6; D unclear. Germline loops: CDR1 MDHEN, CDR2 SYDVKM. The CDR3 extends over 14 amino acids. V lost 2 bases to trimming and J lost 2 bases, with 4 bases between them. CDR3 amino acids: CASSLPTGANVLTF. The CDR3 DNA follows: TGTGCCAGCAGTTTACCCACTGGGGCCAACGTCCTGACTTTC.

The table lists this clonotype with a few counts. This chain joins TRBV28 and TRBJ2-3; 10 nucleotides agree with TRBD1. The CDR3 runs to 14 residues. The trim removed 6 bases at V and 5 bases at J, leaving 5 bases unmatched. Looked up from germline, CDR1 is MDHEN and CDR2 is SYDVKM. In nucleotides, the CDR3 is TGTGCCAGCAGCCGAGACAGGGGGCGAGATACGCAGTATTTT. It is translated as CASSRDRGRDTQYF.

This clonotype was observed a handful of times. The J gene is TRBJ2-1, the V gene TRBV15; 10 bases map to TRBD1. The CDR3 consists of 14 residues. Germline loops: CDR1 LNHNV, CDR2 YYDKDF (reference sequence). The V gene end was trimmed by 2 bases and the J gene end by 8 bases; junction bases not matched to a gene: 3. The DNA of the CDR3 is TGTGCCACCAGCAGACCGGACAGGGGGGATGAGCAGTTCTTC. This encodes CATSRPDRGDEQFF.

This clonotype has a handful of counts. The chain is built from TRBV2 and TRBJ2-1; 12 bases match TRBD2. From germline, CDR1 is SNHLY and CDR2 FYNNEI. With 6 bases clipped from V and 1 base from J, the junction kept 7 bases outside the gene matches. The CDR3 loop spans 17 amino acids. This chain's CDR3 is CASRAGLAGNSYNEQFF. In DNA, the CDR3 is TGTGCCAGCAGAGCAGGACTAGCGGGAAATTCCTACAATGAGCAGTTCTTC. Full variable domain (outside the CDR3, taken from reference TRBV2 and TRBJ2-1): EPEVTQTPSHQVTQMGQEVILRCVPISNHLYFYWYRQILGQKVEFLVSFYNNEISEKSEIFDDQFSVERPDGSNFTLKIRSTKLEDSAMYFCASRAGLAGNSYNEQFFGPGTRLTVL.

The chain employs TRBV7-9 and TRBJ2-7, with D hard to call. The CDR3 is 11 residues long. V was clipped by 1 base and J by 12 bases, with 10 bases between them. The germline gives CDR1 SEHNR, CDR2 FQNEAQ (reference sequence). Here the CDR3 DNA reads TGTGCCAGCAGCTTAGTCGGTGCTCTGTACTTC. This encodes CASSLVGALYF.

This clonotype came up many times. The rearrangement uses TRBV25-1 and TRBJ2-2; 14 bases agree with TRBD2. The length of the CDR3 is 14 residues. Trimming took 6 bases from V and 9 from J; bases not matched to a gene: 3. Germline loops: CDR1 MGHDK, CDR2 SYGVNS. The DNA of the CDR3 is TGTGCCAGCAGCGGGACTAGCGGGAGATGGGAGCTGTTTTTT. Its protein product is CASSGTSGRWELFF.

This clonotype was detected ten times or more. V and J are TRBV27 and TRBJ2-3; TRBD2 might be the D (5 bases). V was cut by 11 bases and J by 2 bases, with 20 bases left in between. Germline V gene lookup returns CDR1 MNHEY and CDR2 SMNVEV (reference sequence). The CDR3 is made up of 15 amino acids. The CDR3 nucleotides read TGTGCCGCCGGAGCGCAGACGGAGGACACAGATACGCAGTATTTT. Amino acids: CAAGAQTEDTDTQYF.

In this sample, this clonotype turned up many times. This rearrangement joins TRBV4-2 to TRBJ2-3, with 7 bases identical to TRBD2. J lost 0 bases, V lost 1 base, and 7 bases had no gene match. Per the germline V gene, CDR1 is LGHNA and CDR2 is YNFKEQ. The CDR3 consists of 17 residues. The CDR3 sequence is CASSQGFLAESTDTQYF. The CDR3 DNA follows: TGTGCCAGCAGCCAAGGGTTCCTAGCGGAGAGCACAGATACGCAGTATTTT.

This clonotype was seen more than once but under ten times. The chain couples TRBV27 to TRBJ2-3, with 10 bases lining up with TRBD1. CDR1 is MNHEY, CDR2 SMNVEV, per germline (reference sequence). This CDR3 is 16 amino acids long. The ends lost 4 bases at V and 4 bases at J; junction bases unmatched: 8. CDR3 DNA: TGTGCCAGCAGTTCCCCTAATGGACAGGGGGCAGATACGCAGTATTTT. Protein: CASSSPNGQGADTQYF.

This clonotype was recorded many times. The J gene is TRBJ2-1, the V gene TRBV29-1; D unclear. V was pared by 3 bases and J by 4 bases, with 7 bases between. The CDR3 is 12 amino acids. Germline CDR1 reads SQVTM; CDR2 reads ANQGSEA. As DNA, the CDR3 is TGCAGCGTTGAGTTCCTATACAATGAGCAGTTCTTC. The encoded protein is CSVEFLYNEQFF.